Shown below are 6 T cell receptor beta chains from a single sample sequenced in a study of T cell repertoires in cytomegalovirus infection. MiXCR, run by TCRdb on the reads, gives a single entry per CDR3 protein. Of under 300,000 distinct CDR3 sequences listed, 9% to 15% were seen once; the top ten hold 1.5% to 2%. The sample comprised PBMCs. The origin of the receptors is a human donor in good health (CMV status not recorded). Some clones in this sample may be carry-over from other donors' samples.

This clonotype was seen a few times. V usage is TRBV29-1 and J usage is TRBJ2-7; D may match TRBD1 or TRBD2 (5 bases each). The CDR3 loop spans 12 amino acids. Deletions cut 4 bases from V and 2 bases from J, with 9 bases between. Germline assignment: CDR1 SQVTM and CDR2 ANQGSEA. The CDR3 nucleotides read TGCAGCGTTGCCGGGACGACCTACGAGCAGTACTTC. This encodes CSVAGTTYEQYF.

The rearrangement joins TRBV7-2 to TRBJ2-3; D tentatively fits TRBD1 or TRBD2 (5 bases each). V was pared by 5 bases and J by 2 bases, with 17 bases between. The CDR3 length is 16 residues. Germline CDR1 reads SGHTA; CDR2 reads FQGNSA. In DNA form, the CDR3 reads TGTGCCAGCAGCCCAGTGTGGGACCGGTTCACAGATACGCAGTATTTT. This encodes CASSPVWDRFTDTQYF.

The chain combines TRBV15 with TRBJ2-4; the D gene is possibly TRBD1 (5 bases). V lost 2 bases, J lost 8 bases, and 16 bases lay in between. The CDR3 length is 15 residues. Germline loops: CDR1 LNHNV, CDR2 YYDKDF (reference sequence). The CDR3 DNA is TGTGCCACCAGCAGACTACAACCAGGGTCTTACATTCAGTACTTC. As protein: CATSRLQPGSYIQYF.

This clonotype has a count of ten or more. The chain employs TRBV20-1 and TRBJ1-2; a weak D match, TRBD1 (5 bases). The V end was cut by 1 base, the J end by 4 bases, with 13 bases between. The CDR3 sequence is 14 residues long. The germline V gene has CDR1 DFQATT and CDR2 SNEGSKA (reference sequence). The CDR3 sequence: CSARVEGSTYGYTF. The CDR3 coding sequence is TGCAGTGCTAGAGTGGAGGGGTCCACCTATGGCTACACCTTC.

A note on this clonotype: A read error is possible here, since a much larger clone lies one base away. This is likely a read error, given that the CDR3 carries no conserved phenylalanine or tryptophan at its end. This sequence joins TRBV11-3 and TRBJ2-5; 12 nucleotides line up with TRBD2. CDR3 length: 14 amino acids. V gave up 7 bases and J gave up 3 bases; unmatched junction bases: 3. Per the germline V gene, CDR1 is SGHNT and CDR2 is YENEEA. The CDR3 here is CASTRLAGEETQYL. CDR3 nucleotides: TGTGCCAGCACCCGACTAGCGGGAGAAGAGACCCAGTACCTC.

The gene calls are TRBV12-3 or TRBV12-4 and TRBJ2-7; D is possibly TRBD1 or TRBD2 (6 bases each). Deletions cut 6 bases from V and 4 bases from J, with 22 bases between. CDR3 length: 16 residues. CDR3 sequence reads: CASSPGGRPNDYEQYF. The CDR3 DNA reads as TGTGCCAGCAGCCCCGGGGGCAGGCCTAACGATTACGAGCAGTACTTC.